These 4 T cell receptor beta chains were sequenced from one sample in a study of cytomegalovirus exposure and HLA in healthy donors (dated by TCRdb to the late 2010s). The receptor library was made with the immunoSEQ multiplex PCR assay. For the multiplex PCR, a mixture combining 60 forward primers for TCR Vbeta segments and 13 reverse primers for TCR Jbeta segments was used. TCRdb obtained this table from immuneACCESS and retained in-frame rearrangements with V and J assigned. These tables miss some clones; where compared with another copy, unresolved V genes account for less than half of the shortfall, and the remainder is unexplained. In this sample the table shows about 150,000 clones, about two thirds of which occur a single time. The ten largest clones add up to about 2% of the sample. Sequenced sample: PBMCs. Receptors were obtained from a woman aged 55-69 years in good health and CMV-seropositive.

The chain has TRBV7-9 and TRBJ1-2; the match to TRBD1 covers 7 bases. The CDR3 loop spans 14 amino acids. CDR1 and CDR2 (germline): SEHNR, FQNEAQ (reference sequence). The J segment lost 5 bases and the V segment lost 0 bases, leaving 3 bases of the junction unmatched. The CDR3 is CASSLAVTGYGYTF. The CDR3 DNA is TGTGCCAGCAGCTTAGCAGTGACAGGGTATGGCTACACCTTC.

The V and J genes are TRBV5-1 and TRBJ2-7; D unresolved. CDR3 size: 11 residues. In germline, CDR1 is SGHRS, CDR2 YFSETQ. Trimming removed 1 base from V and 7 bases from J, with 6 bases in between. The CDR3 DNA reads as TGCGCCAGCAGCTTGTACGAGGAGCAGTACTTC. Amino acid sequence: CASSLYEEQYF.

The chain carries TRBV15 and TRBJ2-1, with 10 positions matching TRBD2. The CDR3 extends over 16 amino acids. J lost 5 bases, V lost 1 base, and 5 bases had no gene match. The V gene's germline CDR1 is LNHNV and CDR2 YYDKDF (reference sequence). The CDR3 sequence: CATSRAGTSDHNEQFF. The CDR3 DNA reads TGTGCCACCAGCAGAGCCGGGACTAGCGATCACAATGAGCAGTTCTTC.

This clone counts as medium-sized. The rearrangement links TRBV2 to TRBJ1-4; the match to TRBD1 covers 7 bases. The germline CDR1 and CDR2 sequences are SNHLY and FYNNEI. This CDR3 spans 13 amino acids. J gave up 7 bases and V 8 bases, and 7 bases lay outside the gene matches. The CDR3 nucleotides are TGTGCCAGCCGGGACAGTGGCCCTGAAAAACTGTTTTTT. Amino acid sequence: CASRDSGPEKLFF.